The clone carrying this TCR beta chain came up once. This specimen comes from a study of T cell changes during pregnancy in multiple sclerosis. V trimming: 7 bases; J trimming: 6 bases; junction bases outside the gene matches: 6. Germline values: CDR1 SGHDT, CDR2 YYEEEE. The CDR3 contains 13 residues. Profiling relied on immunoSEQ multiplex PCR, and the TCRdb table lists in-frame clones only, not all of them. The sample consists of nearly 70,000 clones, 92% of them appearing once. Sample: peripheral blood, taken in the second trimester of pregnancy. The sequence was collected from a female donor in good health, enrolled as a control in a pregnancy study. The chain links TRBV5-6 to TRBJ1-1, with 10 bases fitting TRBD1. The chain's CDR3 is CASRQGAFPEAFF. The DNA for the CDR3 is TGTGCCAGCCGACAGGGGGCTTTCCCTGAAGCTTTCTTT.